The 6 T cell receptor beta chains reported below all come from one sample, sequenced in a study of blood T cell repertoires in COVID-19. TCRdb's table, derived via immunoSEQ multiplex PCR, lists solely in-frame clones and lacks some. Here the sample spans about 59,000 clones, around four fifths being singletons. The source material was peripheral blood. These receptors were obtained from a woman of 80 years or more with acute or convalescent COVID-19.

The V and J genes are TRBV10-1 and TRBJ2-3, with D uncertain. The germline V gene has CDR1 WNHNN and CDR2 SYGVQD (reference sequence). With 3 bases removed from V and 9 bases from J, the gap between germline ends came to 13 bases. The CDR3 has 13 amino acids. The CDR3 sequence: CASSDQAGSTQYF. Here the CDR3 DNA reads TGCGCCAGCAGTGATCAAGCCGGGTCCACGCAGTATTTT.

V and J are TRBV19 and TRBJ2-3; 9 bases match TRBD2. Germline assignment: CDR1 LNHDA and CDR2 SQIVND (reference sequence). The ends lost 0 bases at V and 2 bases at J; junction bases unmatched: 6. The CDR3 consists of 17 residues. The chain's CDR3 is CASSIDQPSGVTDTQYF. The CDR3 bases are TGTGCCAGTAGTATAGATCAACCTAGCGGGGTCACAGATACGCAGTATTTT.

The chain carries TRBV29-1 and TRBJ1-2; a possible D gene is TRBD1 (6 bases). Germline assignment: CDR1 SQVTM and CDR2 ANQGSEA. CDR3 length: 14 amino acids. With 5 bases removed from V and 2 bases from J, the gap between germline ends came to 15 bases. The CDR3 here is CSVSGQAGNYGYTF. The CDR3, as DNA: TGCAGCGTTTCGGGACAAGCTGGGAACTATGGCTACACCTTC. Complete variable domain (other parts from reference TRBV29-1 and TRBJ1-2): SAVISQKPSRDICQRGTSLTIQCQVDSQVTMMFWYRQQPGQSLTLIATANQGSEATYESGFVIDKFPISRPNLTFSTLTVSNMSPEDSSIYLCSVSGQAGNYGYTFGSGTRLTVV.

This clone was observed once. The rearrangement links TRBV11-2 to TRBJ2-7; D not resolved. The V and J ends lost 4 bases and 2 bases respectively, with 12 bases between them. This CDR3 contains 14 residues. Germline assignment: CDR1 SGHAT and CDR2 FQNNGV. CDR3 coding DNA: TGTGCCAGCAGCTCCCTTCACAGAGCCTACGAGCAGTACTTC. Translated, it gives CASSSLHRAYEQYF.

The V and J genes are TRBV5-8 and TRBJ2-7; 9 bases fit TRBD1. Per germline, CDR1 SGHTS and CDR2 YDEGEE. The CDR3 contains 15 residues. V lost 3 bases and J lost 6; bases outside the gene matches: 10. The CDR3 nucleotides are TGTGCCAGCAGCTCTAGAAGGACAGGGGATATCGAGCAGTACTTC. Encoded protein: CASSSRRTGDIEQYF.

This clone occurred a few times. The chain is built from TRBV3-1 (or the pseudogene TRBV3-2) and TRBJ1-2; TRBD1 is a possible D gene (5 bases). The CDR3 runs 14 residues. The V gene's germline CDR1 is LGHDT and CDR2 YNNKEL (reference sequence). V shed 2 bases and J shed 2 bases, with 9 bases lying between them. Here the CDR3 reads CASSQKGSNYGYTF. The CDR3, as DNA: TGTGCCAGCAGCCAAAAGGGGTCCAACTATGGCTACACCTTC.